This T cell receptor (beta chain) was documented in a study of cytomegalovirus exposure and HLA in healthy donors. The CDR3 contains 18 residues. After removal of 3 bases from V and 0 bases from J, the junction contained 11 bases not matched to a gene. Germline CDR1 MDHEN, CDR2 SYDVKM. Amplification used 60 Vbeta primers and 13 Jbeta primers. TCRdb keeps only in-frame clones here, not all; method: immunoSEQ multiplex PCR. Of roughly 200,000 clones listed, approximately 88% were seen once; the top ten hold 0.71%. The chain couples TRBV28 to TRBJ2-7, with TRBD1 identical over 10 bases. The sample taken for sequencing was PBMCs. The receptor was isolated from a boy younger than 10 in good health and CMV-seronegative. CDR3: CASSFYLGTGAISYEQYF. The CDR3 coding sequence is TGTGCCAGCAGTTTCTACCTCGGGACAGGGGCCATCTCCTACGAGCAGTACTTC. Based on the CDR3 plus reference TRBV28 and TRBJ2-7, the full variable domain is DVKVTQSSRYLVKRTGEKVFLECVQDMDHENMFWYRQDPGLGLRLIYFSYDVKMKEKGDIPEGYSVSREKKERFSLILESASTNQTSMYLCASSFYLGTGAISYEQYFGPGTRLTVT.